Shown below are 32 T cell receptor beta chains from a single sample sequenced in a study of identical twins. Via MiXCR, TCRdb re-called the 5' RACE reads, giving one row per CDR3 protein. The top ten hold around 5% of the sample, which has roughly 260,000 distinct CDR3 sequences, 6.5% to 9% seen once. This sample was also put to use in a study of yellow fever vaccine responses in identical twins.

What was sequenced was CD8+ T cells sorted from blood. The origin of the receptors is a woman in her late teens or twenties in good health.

As DNA, the CDR3 is TGTGCCAGCGATTTCAGCCTGAACCCAGGGGTCAAAGAGACCCAGTACTTC. Amino acid sequence: CASDFSLNPGVKETQYF. The chain has TRBV21-1 and TRBJ2-5; TRBD1 reflects the table's D call only, with no check against the DNA. TRBV21-1 has pseudogene status. The CDR3 is 17 amino acids.

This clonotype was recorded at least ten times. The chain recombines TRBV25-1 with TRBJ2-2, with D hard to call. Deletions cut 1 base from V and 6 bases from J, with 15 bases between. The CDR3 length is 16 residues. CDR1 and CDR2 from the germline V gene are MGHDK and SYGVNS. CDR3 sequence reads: CASSELSVGFAGELFF. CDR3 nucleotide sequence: TGTGCCAGCAGTGAATTGAGCGTTGGGTTTGCCGGGGAGCTGTTTTTT.

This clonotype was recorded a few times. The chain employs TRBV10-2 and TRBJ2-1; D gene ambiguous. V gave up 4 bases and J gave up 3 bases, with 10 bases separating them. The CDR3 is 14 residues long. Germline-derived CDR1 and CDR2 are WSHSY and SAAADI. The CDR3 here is CASSGPRRYNEQFF. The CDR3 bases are TGCGCCAGCAGTGGCCCCCGGCGCTACAATGAGCAGTTCTTC.

This CDR3 is CASSNLPGRTVPEQYF. The DNA of the CDR3 is TGTGCCAGCAGCAATCTCCCGGGTCGAACCGTTCCGGAGCAGTACTTC. V and J are TRBV21-1 and TRBJ2-7; the D call TRBD1 from the table was never checked on the DNA. TRBV21-1 is flagged as a pseudogene. The CDR3 is made up of 16 amino acids.

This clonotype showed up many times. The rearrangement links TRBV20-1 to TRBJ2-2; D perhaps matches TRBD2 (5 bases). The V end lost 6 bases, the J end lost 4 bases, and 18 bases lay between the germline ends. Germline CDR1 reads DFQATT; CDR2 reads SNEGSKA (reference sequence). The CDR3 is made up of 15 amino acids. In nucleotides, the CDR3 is TGCAGTGCAAATCGGGCGCGGACTTTCACCGGGGAGCTGTTTTTT. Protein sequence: CSANRARTFTGELFF.

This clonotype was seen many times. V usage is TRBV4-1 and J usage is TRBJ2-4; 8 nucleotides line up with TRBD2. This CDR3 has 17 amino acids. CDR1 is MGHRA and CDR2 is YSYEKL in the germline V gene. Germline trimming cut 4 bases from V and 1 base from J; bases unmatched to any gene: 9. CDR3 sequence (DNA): TGCGCCAGCAGCCCCTTAGCGGGACTGGGGGCCAAAAACATTCAGTACTTC. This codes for CASSPLAGLGAKNIQYF.

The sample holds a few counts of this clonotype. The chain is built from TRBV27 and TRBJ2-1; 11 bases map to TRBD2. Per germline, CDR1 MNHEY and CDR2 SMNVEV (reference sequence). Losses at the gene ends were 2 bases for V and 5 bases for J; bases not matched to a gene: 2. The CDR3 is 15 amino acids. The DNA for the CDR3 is TGTGCCAGCAGTTTACGACTAGCGGGGAACAATGAGCAGTTCTTC. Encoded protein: CASSLRLAGNNEQFF.

The CDR3 bases are TGTGCCACCAGCAGAGAGTTTATGGCGGAGAGCAATCAGCCCCAGCATTTT. This encodes CATSREFMAESNQPQHF. The chain recombines TRBV15 with TRBJ1-5; D call uncertain. V lost 0 bases and J lost 1, with 13 bases in between. The length of the CDR3 is 17 residues. CDR1 is LNHNV, CDR2 YYDKDF, per germline (reference sequence).

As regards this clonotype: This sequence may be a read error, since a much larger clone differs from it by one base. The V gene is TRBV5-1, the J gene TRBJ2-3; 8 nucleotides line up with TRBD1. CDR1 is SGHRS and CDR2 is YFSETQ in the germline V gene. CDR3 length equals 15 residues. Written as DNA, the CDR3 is TGCGCCATCAGCTTGTTCCAGGGGGCAACAGATACGCAGTATTTT. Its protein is CAISLFQGATDTQYF.

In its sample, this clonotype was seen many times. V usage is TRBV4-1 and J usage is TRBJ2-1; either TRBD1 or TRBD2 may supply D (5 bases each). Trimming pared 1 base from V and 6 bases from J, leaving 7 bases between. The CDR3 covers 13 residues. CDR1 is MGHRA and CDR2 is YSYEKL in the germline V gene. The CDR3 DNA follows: TGCGCCAGCAGCCAAGTGGGGGTCAATGAGCAGTTCTTC. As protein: CASSQVGVNEQFF.

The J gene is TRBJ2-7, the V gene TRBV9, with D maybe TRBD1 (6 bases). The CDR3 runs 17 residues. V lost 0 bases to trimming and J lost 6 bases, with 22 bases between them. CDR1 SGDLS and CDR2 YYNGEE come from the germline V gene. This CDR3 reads CASSVATGGPVGSEQYF. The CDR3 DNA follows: TGTGCCAGCAGCGTAGCTACTGGGGGCCCCGTGGGCTCCGAGCAGTACTTC.

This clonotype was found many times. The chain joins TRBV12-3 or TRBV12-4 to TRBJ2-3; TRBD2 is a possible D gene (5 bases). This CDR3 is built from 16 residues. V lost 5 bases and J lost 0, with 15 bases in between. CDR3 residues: CASSHLIAPSTDTQYF. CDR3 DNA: TGTGCCAGCAGTCACCTTATAGCGCCTAGCACAGATACGCAGTATTTT.

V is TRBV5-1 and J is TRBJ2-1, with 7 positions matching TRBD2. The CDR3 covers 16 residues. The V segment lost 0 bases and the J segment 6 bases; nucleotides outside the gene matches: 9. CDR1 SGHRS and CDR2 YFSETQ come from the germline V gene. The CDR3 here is CASSLVVGGLGNEQFF. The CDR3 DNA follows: TGCGCCAGCAGCTTGGTTGTCGGGGGGTTAGGCAATGAGCAGTTCTTC.

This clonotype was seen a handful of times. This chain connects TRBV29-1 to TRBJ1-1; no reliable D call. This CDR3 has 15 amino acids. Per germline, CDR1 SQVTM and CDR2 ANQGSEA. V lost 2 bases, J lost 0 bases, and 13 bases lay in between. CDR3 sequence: CSVETANSLNTEAFF. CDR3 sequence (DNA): TGCAGCGTTGAAACCGCGAACAGTCTGAACACTGAAGCTTTCTTT.

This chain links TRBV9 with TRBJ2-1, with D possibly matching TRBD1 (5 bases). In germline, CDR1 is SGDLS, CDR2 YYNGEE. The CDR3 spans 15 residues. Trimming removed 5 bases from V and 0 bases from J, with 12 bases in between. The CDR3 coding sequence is TGTGCCAGCAGACCCGACAGTAACTCCTACAATGAGCAGTTCTTC. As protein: CASRPDSNSYNEQFF.

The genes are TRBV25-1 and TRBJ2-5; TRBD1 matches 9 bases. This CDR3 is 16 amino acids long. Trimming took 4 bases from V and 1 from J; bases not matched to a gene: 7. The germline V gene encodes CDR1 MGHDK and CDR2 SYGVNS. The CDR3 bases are TGTGCCAGCAGTGCCCACACAGGGGGCCCCCAAGAGACCCAGTACTTC. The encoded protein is CASSAHTGGPQETQYF.

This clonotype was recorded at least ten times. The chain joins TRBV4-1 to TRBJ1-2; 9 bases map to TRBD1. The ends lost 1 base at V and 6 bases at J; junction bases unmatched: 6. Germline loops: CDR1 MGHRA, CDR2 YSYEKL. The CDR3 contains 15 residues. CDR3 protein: CASSQVGDRADGYTF. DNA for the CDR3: TGCGCCAGCAGCCAAGTGGGGGACAGGGCGGATGGCTACACCTTC.

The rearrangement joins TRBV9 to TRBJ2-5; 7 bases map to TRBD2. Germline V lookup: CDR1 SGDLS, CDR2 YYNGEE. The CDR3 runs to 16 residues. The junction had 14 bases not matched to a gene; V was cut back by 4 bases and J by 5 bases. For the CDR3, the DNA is TGTGCCAGCAGCCCCACGGGCGGGAGACCGTCGGAGACCCAGTACTTC. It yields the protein CASSPTGGRPSETQYF.

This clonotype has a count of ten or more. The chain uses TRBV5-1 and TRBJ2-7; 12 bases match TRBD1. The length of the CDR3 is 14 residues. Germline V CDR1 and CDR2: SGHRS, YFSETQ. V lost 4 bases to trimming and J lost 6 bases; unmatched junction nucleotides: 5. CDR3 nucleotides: TGCGCCAGCAGCACGGGACAGGGGGCATCCGAGCAGTACTTC. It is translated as CASSTGQGASEQYF.

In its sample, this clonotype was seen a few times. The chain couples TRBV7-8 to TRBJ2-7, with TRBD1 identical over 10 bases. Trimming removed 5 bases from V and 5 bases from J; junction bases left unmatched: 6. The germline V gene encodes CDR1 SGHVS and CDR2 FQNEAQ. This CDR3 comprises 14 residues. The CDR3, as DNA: TGTGCCAGCAGCATCGACAGGGGGCTCAACGAGCAGTACTTC. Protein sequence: CASSIDRGLNEQYF.

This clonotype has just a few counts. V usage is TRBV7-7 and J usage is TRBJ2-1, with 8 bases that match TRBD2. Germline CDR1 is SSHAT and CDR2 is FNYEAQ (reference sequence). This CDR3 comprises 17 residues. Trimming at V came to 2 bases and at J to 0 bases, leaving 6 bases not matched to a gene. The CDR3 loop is CASSLMVGTSSYNEQFF. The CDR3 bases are TGTGCCAGCAGCTTAATGGTCGGGACTAGCTCCTACAATGAGCAGTTCTTC.

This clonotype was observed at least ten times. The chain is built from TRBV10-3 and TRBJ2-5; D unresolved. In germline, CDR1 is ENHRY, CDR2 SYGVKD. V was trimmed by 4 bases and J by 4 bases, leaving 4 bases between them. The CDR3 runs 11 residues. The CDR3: CAISVGETQYF. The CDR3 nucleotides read TGTGCCATCAGTGTGGGAGAGACCCAGTACTTC.

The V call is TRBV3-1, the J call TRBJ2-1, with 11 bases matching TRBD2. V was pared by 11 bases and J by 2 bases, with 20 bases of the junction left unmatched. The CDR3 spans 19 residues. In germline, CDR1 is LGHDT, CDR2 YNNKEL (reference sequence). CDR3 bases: TGTGCCTCCACCCAAGCCTTCGGTAGCGGGAGGGATGCCTACAATGAGCAGTTCTTC. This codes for CASTQAFGSGRDAYNEQFF.

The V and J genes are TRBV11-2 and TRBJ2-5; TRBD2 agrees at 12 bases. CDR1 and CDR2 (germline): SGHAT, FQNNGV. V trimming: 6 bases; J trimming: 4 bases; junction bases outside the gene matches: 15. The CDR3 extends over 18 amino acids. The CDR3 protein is CASRKVTSGGFSRETQYF. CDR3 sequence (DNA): TGTGCCAGCAGAAAAGTCACTAGCGGGGGGTTTTCCCGAGAGACCCAGTACTTC.

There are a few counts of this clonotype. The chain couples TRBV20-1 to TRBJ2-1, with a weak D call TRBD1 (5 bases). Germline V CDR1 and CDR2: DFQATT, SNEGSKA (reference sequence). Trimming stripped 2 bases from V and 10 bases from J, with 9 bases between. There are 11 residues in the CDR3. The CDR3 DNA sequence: TGCAGTGCTAGATTAGGGGCCGAGCAGTTCTTC. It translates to CSARLGAEQFF.

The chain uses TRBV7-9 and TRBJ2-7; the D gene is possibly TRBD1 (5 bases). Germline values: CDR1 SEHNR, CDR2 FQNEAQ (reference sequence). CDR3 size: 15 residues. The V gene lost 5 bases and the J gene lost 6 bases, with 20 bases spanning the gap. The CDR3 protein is CASSHGVSGRGEQYF. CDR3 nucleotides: TGTGCCAGCAGCCACGGCGTATCCGGAAGGGGCGAGCAGTACTTC.

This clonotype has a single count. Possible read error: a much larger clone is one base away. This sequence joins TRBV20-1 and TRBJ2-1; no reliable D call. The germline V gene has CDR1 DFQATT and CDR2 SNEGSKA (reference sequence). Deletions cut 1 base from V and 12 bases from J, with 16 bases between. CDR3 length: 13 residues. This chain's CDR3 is CSARGPYRFGQFF. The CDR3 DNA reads TGCAGTGCTAGAGGCCCTTATCGATTTGGGCAGTTCTTC.

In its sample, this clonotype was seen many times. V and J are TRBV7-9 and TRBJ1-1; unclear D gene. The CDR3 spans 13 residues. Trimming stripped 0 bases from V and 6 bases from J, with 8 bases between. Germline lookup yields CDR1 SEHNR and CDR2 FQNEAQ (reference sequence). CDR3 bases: TGTGCCAGCAGCTTAGCGGACCGCGCTGAAGCTTTCTTT. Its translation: CASSLADRAEAFF.

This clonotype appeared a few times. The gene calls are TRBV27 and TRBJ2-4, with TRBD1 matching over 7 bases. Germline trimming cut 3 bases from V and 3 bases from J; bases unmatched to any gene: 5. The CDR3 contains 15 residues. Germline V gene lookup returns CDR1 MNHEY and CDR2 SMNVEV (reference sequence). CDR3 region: CASSFGGQFKNIQYF. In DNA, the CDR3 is TGTGCCAGCAGTTTTGGGGGACAGTTCAAAAACATTCAGTACTTC.

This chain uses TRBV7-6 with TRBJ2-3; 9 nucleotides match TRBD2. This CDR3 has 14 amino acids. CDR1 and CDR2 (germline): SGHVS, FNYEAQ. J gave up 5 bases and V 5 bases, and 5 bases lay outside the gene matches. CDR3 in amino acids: CASSQSGGLDTQYF. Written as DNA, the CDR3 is TGTGCCAGCAGCCAGAGCGGGGGGTTAGATACGCAGTATTTT. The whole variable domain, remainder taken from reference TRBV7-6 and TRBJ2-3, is GAGVSQSPRYKVTKRGQDVALRCDPISGHVSLYWYRQALGQGPEFLTYFNYEAQQDKSGLPNDRFSAERPEGSISTLTIQRTEQRDSAMYRCASSQSGGLDTQYFGPGTRLTVL.

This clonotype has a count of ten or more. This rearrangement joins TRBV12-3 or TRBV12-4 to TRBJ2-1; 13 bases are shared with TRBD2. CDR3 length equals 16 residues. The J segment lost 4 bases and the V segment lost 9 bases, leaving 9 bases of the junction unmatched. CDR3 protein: CASQNPGLAGYNEQFF. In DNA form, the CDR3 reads TGTGCCAGTCAAAACCCGGGACTAGCGGGATACAATGAGCAGTTCTTC.

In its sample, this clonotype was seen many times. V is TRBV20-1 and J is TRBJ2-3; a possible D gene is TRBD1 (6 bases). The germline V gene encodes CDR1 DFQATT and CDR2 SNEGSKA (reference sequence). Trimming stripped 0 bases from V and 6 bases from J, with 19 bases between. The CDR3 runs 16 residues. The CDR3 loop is CSARDPAEPGVDTQYF. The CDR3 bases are TGCAGTGCTAGAGATCCGGCCGAGCCAGGGGTCGATACGCAGTATTTT.